This TCR beta chain is drawn from a study of blood T cell repertoires in COVID-19. Overall study: PBMCs, B-cell-depleted T cells, or T cells were the source of the cDNA or gDNA that made up the material.

The age range of participants was about 18 to 90 years, with residence in more than 20 US areas. Cohort assignment relied on participant-reported clinical history. V lost 5 bases, J lost 8 bases, and 14 bases stayed unmatched. CDR1 and CDR2 from the germline V gene are SEHNR and FQNEAQ (reference sequence). This CDR3 region has 15 residues. Original processing methods: Quantification of nucleated cells was approximated via reference gene primer amplification. Produced via immunoSEQ multiplex PCR; TCRdb's table is partial and in-frame only. V and J calls and clone size are as listed in that table; D and trimming were resolved from the DNA. The table lists some 150,000 clones, approximately 83% of them singletons.

The chain carries TRBV7-9 and TRBJ1-1; 7 nucleotides line up with TRBD1. This TCR came from a man aged 50 or older who had recovered from COVID-19. Sequencing was performed on PBMCs or T cells enriched from blood (not recorded which). In nucleotides, the CDR3 is TGTGCCAGCAGCGTATTCCCCTCACAGGGGCGAGAAGCTTTCTTT. This gives the protein CASSVFPSQGREAFF.